The text below deals with one TCR beta chain. Its antigen is not identified. Time point described: blood 4 weeks post-SBRT, at nephrectomy. Treatment in this sample: 15 Gy SBRT to primary tumor, nephrectomy 4 weeks later. Nephrectomy followed 15 Gy stereotactic body radiation by 4 weeks. Radiation-treated patients gave blood at baseline, week 2 and week 4. This record comes from a study of radiation and T cells in renal cell carcinoma. Points from the study as a whole: Baseline intratumoral clonotype presence is unknown without pretreatment biopsies.

CDR1 and CDR2 (germline): SNHLY, FYNNEI. With 0 bases removed from V and 4 bases from J, the gap between germline ends came to 9 bases. This CDR3 spans 14 amino acids. The data were produced by immunoSEQ multiplex PCR, yet TCRdb's version contains in-frame clones alone and is incomplete. Among under 200,000 clones, 88% were seen once, and the ten largest hold about 11%. Source: blood, taken from a patient whose treatment included radiotherapy and nephrectomy. The chain has TRBV2 and TRBJ1-1, with D tentatively TRBD1 (6 bases). The clonotype comes from a woman aged 50 to 60 with renal cell carcinoma. Here the CDR3 DNA reads TGTGCCAGCAGTGAAGCTCTCAGGGGCACTGAAGCTTTCTTT. Amino acid sequence: CASSEALRGTEAFF.